This T cell receptor beta chain was retrieved from a study of cytomegalovirus exposure and HLA in healthy donors. Points from the study as a whole: In vitro, a few CMV-associated chains proved specific for CMV antigens. Later, an analysis showed that TCR beta chains associated with HLA were more clonally expanded than others that were equally common.

Amplification used 60 Vbeta primers and 13 Jbeta primers. The protocol was immunoSEQ multiplex PCR, while the TCRdb copy is restricted to in-frame clones and leaves out a portion. The top ten hold around 5% of the sample, which has roughly 62,000 clones, less than 85% seen once. Trimming removed 6 bases from V and 3 bases from J; junction bases left unmatched: 11. Germline loops: CDR1 SQVTM, CDR2 ANQGSEA. There are 16 residues in the CDR3. Regarding this clone: Its antigen is not known.

This chain connects TRBV29-1 to TRBJ2-2; 9 nucleotides align to TRBD1. The sequence derives from a woman aged 30 to 39 in good health and CMV-seronegative. What was sequenced was PBMCs. CDR3 DNA: TGCAGCGTCTTACAGGGGGCGCCGGTATACACCGGGGAGCTGTTTTTT. Its translation: CSVLQGAPVYTGELFF.